The rows below give T cell receptor beta chains drawn from one sample of a study of vaccination and CD4 T cells after COVID-19. TCRdb processed the PCR reads anew with MiXCR; each CDR3 protein has one entry. The sample contains 30,000 to 40,000 distinct CDR3 sequences, around 39% of which appear only once. The source was CD4+ T cells from blood, collected about 7 months after SARS-CoV-2 vaccination. All receptors derive from a human donor who had recovered from COVID-19. Each CDR3 is given with its conserved first and last residue. A D gene is named only where the DNA matches it firmly. Clone size is not always given. Where it is, it says once, few, many or a class for expanded clones.

clone size: few
V gene: TRBV21-1
D gene: .
CDR3 length: 14
J gene: TRBJ2-3
CDR3 protein: CASSNGGVADTQYF
CDR3 DNA: TGTGCCAGCAGCAATGGGGGGGTTGCAGATACGCAGTATTTT

clone size: .
V gene: TRBV7-2
D gene: .
CDR3 length: 13
J gene: TRBJ2-5
CDR3 protein: CASSIGSQETQYF
CDR3 DNA: TGTGCCAGCAGCATAGGTAGCCAAGAGACCCAGTACTTC

clone size: once
V gene: TRBV19
D gene: TRBD1
CDR3 length: 15
J gene: TRBJ1-1
CDR3 protein: CASSPAGTVNTEAFF
CDR3 DNA: TGTGCCAGTAGTCCCGCCGGGACAGTCAACACTGAAGCTTTCTTT

clone size: .
V gene: TRBV7-9
D gene: .
CDR3 length: 13
J gene: TRBJ1-5
CDR3 protein: CASSLEEDQPQHF
CDR3 DNA: TGTGCCAGCAGCTTGGAGGAGGATCAGCCCCAGCATTTT

clone size: .
V gene: TRBV6-1
D gene: TRBD1
CDR3 length: 15
J gene: TRBJ2-1
CDR3 protein: CASRRTGILINEQFF
CDR3 DNA: TGTGCCAGCAGAAGGACAGGGATCCTCATCAATGAGCAGTTCTTC

clone size: .
V gene: TRBV19
D gene: .
CDR3 length: 13
J gene: TRBJ2-7
CDR3 protein: CASTGANSYEQYF
CDR3 DNA: TGTGCCAGTACAGGGGCCAACTCCTACGAGCAGTACTTC

clone size: once
V gene: TRBV20-1
D gene: TRBD1
CDR3 length: 14
J gene: TRBJ2-2
CDR3 protein: CSATRQGLDGELFF
CDR3 DNA: TGCAGTGCTACAAGACAGGGTTTGGACGGGGAGCTGTTTTTT

clone size: few
V gene: TRBV19
D gene: TRBD2
CDR3 length: 15
J gene: TRBJ2-3
CDR3 protein: CASTPGTSGRDTQYF
CDR3 DNA: TGTGCCAGTACCCCCGGGACTAGCGGGAGAGATACGCAGTATTTT

clone size: .
V gene: TRBV28
D gene: .
CDR3 length: 13
J gene: TRBJ2-7
CDR3 protein: CASSNRERHEQYF
CDR3 DNA: TGTGCCAGCAGCAACAGGGAAAGGCACGAGCAGTACTTC

clone size: .
V gene: TRBV20-1
D gene: TRBD1
CDR3 length: 20
J gene: TRBJ2-2
CDR3 protein: CSARSPGVWTGVQSTGELFF
CDR3 DNA: TGCAGTGCTAGGTCCCCCGGGGTTTGGACAGGGGTGCAGAGCACCGGGGAGCTGTTTTTT

clone size: .
V gene: TRBV6-5
D gene: .
CDR3 length: 15
J gene: TRBJ2-2
CDR3 protein: CASSYGAGSTGELFF
CDR3 DNA: TGTGCCAGCAGTTACGGGGCAGGGTCCACCGGGGAGCTGTTTTTT

clone size: .
V gene: TRBV28
D gene: TRBD2
CDR3 length: 15
J gene: TRBJ2-1
CDR3 protein: CASRLRGTSASEQFF
CDR3 DNA: TGTGCCAGTCGTCTGCGAGGGACTAGCGCATCCGAGCAGTTCTTC

clone size: .
V gene: TRBV5-4
D gene: TRBD2
CDR3 length: 16
J gene: TRBJ2-2
CDR3 protein: CASKSGRAVSTGELFF
CDR3 DNA: TGTGCCAGCAAAAGCGGGAGGGCCGTCTCGACCGGGGAGCTGTTTTTT

clone size: .
V gene: TRBV20-1
D gene: TRBD1
CDR3 length: 14
J gene: TRBJ2-7
CDR3 protein: CSARGQRSSYEQYF
CDR3 DNA: TGCAGTGCTAGGGGACAGAGGAGCTCCTACGAGCAGTACTTC

clone size: once
V gene: TRBV28
D gene: .
CDR3 length: 17
J gene: TRBJ2-1
CDR3 protein: CATHDSVGAELYNEQFF
CDR3 DNA: TGTGCCACCCATGACTCGGTGGGGGCGGAGTTATACAATGAGCAGTTCTTC

clone size: .
V gene: TRBV9
D gene: .
CDR3 length: 17
J gene: TRBJ1-5
CDR3 protein: CASSVGGGVGTNQPQHF
CDR3 DNA: TGTGCCAGCAGCGTAGGAGGGGGGGTCGGCACCAATCAGCCCCAGCATTTT

clone size: .
V gene: TRBV15
D gene: .
CDR3 length: 14
J gene: TRBJ2-4
CDR3 protein: CATSRARTKNIQYF
CDR3 DNA: TGTGCCACCAGCAGAGCACGGACCAAAAACATTCAGTACTTC

clone size: .
V gene: TRBV4-1
D gene: .
CDR3 length: 16
J gene: TRBJ2-1
CDR3 protein: CASSQLGATSYNEQFF
CDR3 DNA: TGCGCCAGCAGCCAGTTGGGGGCTACTTCCTACAATGAGCAGTTCTTC

clone size: few
V gene: TRBV7-9
D gene: .
CDR3 length: 12
J gene: TRBJ1-1
CDR3 protein: CASSLVVSEAFF
CDR3 DNA: TGTGCCAGCAGCTTAGTCGTCTCTGAAGCTTTCTTT

clone size: .
V gene: TRBV28
D gene: .
CDR3 length: 13
J gene: TRBJ2-1
CDR3 protein: CASRTPTGNEQFF
CDR3 DNA: TGTGCCAGCAGGACCCCCACTGGAAATGAGCAGTTCTTC

clone size: few
V gene: TRBV19
D gene: .
CDR3 length: 16
J gene: TRBJ2-5
CDR3 protein: CASSISGQAGQETQYF
CDR3 DNA: TGTGCCAGTAGTATTAGCGGCCAGGCGGGCCAAGAGACCCAGTACTTC

clone size: few
V gene: TRBV7-9
D gene: .
CDR3 length: 12
J gene: TRBJ2-5
CDR3 protein: CASSPRLGTQYF
CDR3 DNA: TGTGCCAGCAGTCCTAGGCTGGGGACCCAGTACTTC

clone size: .
V gene: TRBV6-1
D gene: TRBD2
CDR3 length: 14
J gene: TRBJ2-1
CDR3 protein: CASRPGLAGLEQFF
CDR3 DNA: TGTGCCAGCCGACCGGGACTAGCGGGTCTTGAGCAGTTCTTC

clone size: .
V gene: TRBV6-5
D gene: TRBD1
CDR3 length: 16
J gene: TRBJ1-6
CDR3 protein: CASSYSTGGNNSPLHF
CDR3 DNA: TGTGCCAGCAGTTACTCGACAGGGGGAAATAATTCACCCCTCCACTTT

clone size: .
V gene: TRBV19
D gene: .
CDR3 length: 14
J gene: TRBJ1-6
CDR3 protein: CASSIAGDNSPLHF
CDR3 DNA: TGTGCCAGTAGTATAGCTGGAGATAATTCACCCCTCCACTTT

clone size: many
V gene: TRBV20-1
D gene: TRBD2
CDR3 length: 13
J gene: TRBJ2-7
CDR3 protein: CSATGGRSYEQYF
CDR3 DNA: TGCAGTGCTACAGGCGGGAGGTCCTACGAGCAGTACTTC

clone size: .
V gene: TRBV6-5
D gene: .
CDR3 length: 15
J gene: TRBJ1-3
CDR3 protein: CASSYTQDSGNTIYF
CDR3 DNA: TGTGCCAGCAGTTACACCCAGGACTCTGGAAACACCATATATTTT

clone size: .
V gene: TRBV7-6
D gene: TRBD2
CDR3 length: 16
J gene: TRBJ2-7
CDR3 protein: CASSLLTTSGNYEQYF
CDR3 DNA: TGTGCCAGCAGCTTACTGACGACTAGCGGGAACTACGAGCAGTACTTC

clone size: .
V gene: TRBV24-1
D gene: TRBD2
CDR3 length: 16
J gene: TRBJ2-5
CDR3 protein: CATSDPGREGQETQYF
CDR3 DNA: TGTGCCACCAGTGATCCCGGGCGGGAGGGTCAAGAGACCCAGTACTTC

clone size: .
V gene: TRBV4-2
D gene: .
CDR3 length: 14
J gene: TRBJ1-1
CDR3 protein: CASSQASRDTEAFF
CDR3 DNA: TGTGCCAGCAGCCAAGCTAGCAGGGACACTGAAGCTTTCTTT

clone size: .
V gene: TRBV2
D gene: .
CDR3 length: 12
J gene: TRBJ2-3
CDR3 protein: CASSGNTDTQYF
CDR3 DNA: TGTGCCAGCAGTGGGAACACAGATACGCAGTATTTT

clone size: few
V gene: TRBV7-9
D gene: .
CDR3 length: 15
J gene: TRBJ1-5
CDR3 protein: CASDFAEGDNQPQHF
CDR3 DNA: TGTGCCAGCGATTTCGCAGAAGGGGACAATCAGCCCCAGCATTTT

clone size: few
V gene: TRBV2
D gene: .
CDR3 length: 13
J gene: TRBJ2-7
CDR3 protein: CASRTVNSYEQYF
CDR3 DNA: TGTGCCAGCAGGACCGTTAACTCCTACGAGCAGTACTTC

clone size: .
V gene: TRBV4-1
D gene: .
CDR3 length: 18
J gene: TRBJ2-1
CDR3 protein: CASSRRAEGGRTYNEQFF
CDR3 DNA: TGCGCCAGCAGCCGCAGAGCGGAGGGGGGGCGAACCTACAATGAGCAGTTCTTC

clone size: few
V gene: TRBV6-4
D gene: TRBD1
CDR3 length: 14
J gene: TRBJ2-1
CDR3 protein: CASSPQGENNEQFF
CDR3 DNA: TGTGCCAGCAGTCCACAGGGGGAGAACAATGAGCAGTTCTTC

clone size: .
V gene: TRBV27
D gene: TRBD1
CDR3 length: 15
J gene: TRBJ1-5
CDR3 protein: CASSFTGGVNQPQHF
CDR3 DNA: TGTGCCAGCAGTTTTACAGGGGGCGTTAATCAGCCCCAGCATTTT

clone size: few
V gene: TRBV24-1
D gene: TRBD1
CDR3 length: 16
J gene: TRBJ2-3
CDR3 protein: CATSETGTGVHDTQYF
CDR3 DNA: TGTGCCACCAGTGAAACCGGGACAGGGGTTCACGATACGCAGTATTTT

clone size: once
V gene: TRBV10-3
D gene: .
CDR3 length: 15
J gene: TRBJ2-7
CDR3 protein: CAISESGGQSYEQYF
CDR3 DNA: TGTGCCATCAGTGAGTCTGGGGGTCAGTCCTACGAGCAGTACTTC

clone size: .
V gene: TRBV27
D gene: .
CDR3 length: 13
J gene: TRBJ1-1
CDR3 protein: CASIPRAGTEAFF
CDR3 DNA: TGTGCCAGCATCCCCAGGGCGGGGACTGAAGCTTTCTTT

clone size: .
V gene: TRBV7-9
D gene: TRBD2
CDR3 length: 14
J gene: TRBJ2-3
CDR3 protein: CASSSGTYTDTQYF
CDR3 DNA: TGTGCCAGCAGTAGCGGGACTTACACAGATACGCAGTATTTT

clone size: .
V gene: TRBV2
D gene: TRBD1
CDR3 length: 15
J gene: TRBJ2-7
CDR3 protein: CASSQTGTGGYEQYF
CDR3 DNA: TGTGCCAGCAGTCAAACCGGGACAGGGGGCTACGAGCAGTACTTC